This T cell receptor beta chain is from a study of T cells in Graves' hyperthyroidism and ophthalmopathy. This clonotype was counted ten times or more. The germline gives CDR1 SGHDT, CDR2 YYEEEE. The CDR3 has 18 amino acids. V lost 4 bases, J lost 3 bases, and 15 bases stayed unmatched. Amplification of TCR beta CDR3 regions was performed using RNA transcripts as template. First-round RT-PCR of the TCR CDR3 relied on the HTBI primer set. MiXCR, applied by TCRdb to the multiplex PCR reads, yields one record per CDR3 protein. This table has a few hundred thousand distinct CDR3 sequences, approximately 15% appearing once.

Source material: blood. This sequence joins TRBV5-6 and TRBJ2-7; 11 nucleotides agree with TRBD2. The source is a woman aged 25 to 45 with Graves' ophthalmopathy. CDR3 nucleotides: TGTGCCAGCAGCCTCGGACTAGCGGGCCAGCGCTCCTACTACGAGCAGTACTTC. The encoded protein is CASSLGLAGQRSYYEQYF.